This T cell receptor (beta chain) emerged from a study of T cell repertoires in cytomegalovirus infection. Study context: Both recently identified HLA-C-restricted and well-studied HLA-B-restricted CMV epitopes were used in the study. Public TCR beta signature analysis indicated the presence of both CMV infection and matching HLA type. The study's findings and limits: The ex vivo response was dominated by HLA-C-restricted CMV-specific TCR beta clonotypes. CMV carriers with the relevant HLA were identified by cumulative public TCR beta family frequency.

To note about this clonotype: Its specificity is not known.

From germline, CDR1 is LNHDA and CDR2 SQIVND (reference sequence). CDR3 size: 16 residues. The V end lost 4 bases, the J end lost 5 bases, and 20 bases lay between the germline ends. TCRdb independently ran MiXCR on the reads; one entry per CDR3 protein. This table holds about 570,000 distinct CDR3 sequences, around 40% found once. This receptor was identified in a human donor in good health (CMV status not recorded). Some clones in this sample may be carry-over from other donors' samples. Sequences were derived from cultured PBMCs, sampled from culture after CMV antigen stimulation. The chain links TRBV19 to TRBJ1-1; perhaps TRBD1 as D (6 bases). The CDR3 DNA sequence: TGTGCCAGTAGTAGAGGTAGGAGGACAGCGGGAACTGAAGCTTTCTTT. Translation: CASSRGRRTAGTEAFF.